This T cell receptor beta chain was sequenced for a study of T cells in tumors after PD-1 blockade. Study information: No patient had prior checkpoint blockade, systemic immunosuppression, or radiotherapy within 4 weeks. During anti-PD-1 treatment, some patients continued daily vismodegib 150 mg.

Sequenced by immunoSEQ multiplex PCR; TCRdb stores in-frame clones only, minus some. Here the sample spans 20,000 to 25,000 clones, around 80% being singletons. Tumor or blood genomic DNA was sequenced, with inputs of about 550 ng to 6,500 ng. Whole-study findings and limits: Approximately 41% of tumor TCR clonotypes were also found in blood.

Turning to this clone: Its target is unknown.

This receptor was identified in a human donor with basal cell carcinoma. Here the sequenced sample was PBMCs, taken before anti-PD-1 treatment.

The CDR3 sequence: CASSPGQRGGSETQYF. CDR3 DNA: TGTGCCAGCTCACCAGGTCAGCGGGGGGGATCCGAGACCCAGTACTTC. V gene TRBV18 combines with J gene TRBJ2-5, with 10 bases fitting TRBD2. Germline lookup yields CDR1 KGHSH and CDR2 LQKENI. Trimming cost V 2 bases and J 5 bases; bases outside gene matches: 8. The CDR3 spans 16 residues.